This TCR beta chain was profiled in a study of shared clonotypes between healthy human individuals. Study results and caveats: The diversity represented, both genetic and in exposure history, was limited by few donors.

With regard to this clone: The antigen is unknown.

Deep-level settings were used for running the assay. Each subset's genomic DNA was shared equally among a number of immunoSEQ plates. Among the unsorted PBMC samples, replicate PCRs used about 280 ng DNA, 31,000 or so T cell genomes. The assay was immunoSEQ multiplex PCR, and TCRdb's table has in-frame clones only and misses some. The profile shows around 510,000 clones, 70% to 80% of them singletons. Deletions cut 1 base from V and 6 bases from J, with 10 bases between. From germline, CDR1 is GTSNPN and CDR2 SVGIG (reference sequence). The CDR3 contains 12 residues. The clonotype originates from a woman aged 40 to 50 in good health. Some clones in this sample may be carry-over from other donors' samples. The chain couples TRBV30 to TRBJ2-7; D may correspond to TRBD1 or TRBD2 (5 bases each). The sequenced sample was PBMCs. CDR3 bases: TGTGCCTGGAGTGGGGGGATGTTCGAGCAGTACTTC. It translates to CAWSGGMFEQYF.